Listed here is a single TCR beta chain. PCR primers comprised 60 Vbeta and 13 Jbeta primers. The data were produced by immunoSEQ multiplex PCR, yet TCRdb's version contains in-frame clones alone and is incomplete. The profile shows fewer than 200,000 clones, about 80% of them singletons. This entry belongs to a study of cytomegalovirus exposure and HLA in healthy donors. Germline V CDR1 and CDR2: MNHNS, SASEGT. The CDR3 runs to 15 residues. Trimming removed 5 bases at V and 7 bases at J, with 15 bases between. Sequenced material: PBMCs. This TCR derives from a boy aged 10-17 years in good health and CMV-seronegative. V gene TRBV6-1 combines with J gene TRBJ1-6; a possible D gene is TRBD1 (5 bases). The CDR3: CASSSYDSSNSPLHF. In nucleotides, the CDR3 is TGTGCCAGCAGTTCGTACGACAGCTCGAATTCACCCCTCCACTTT.